This T cell receptor (beta chain) is drawn from a study of T cells after somatic rescue of genetic block (TCRdb year 2020). Some background on the complete study: What the study looked at was long-term robustness, specifically in a T-cell system that came about through somatic rescue of a genetic block in T-cell development.

The library was made by the immunoSEQ multiplex PCR assay. TCRdb provides this immuneACCESS table in a form limited to in-frame rearrangements. Some clones are lacking; in checked studies, under half of them reflect an unresolved V gene, and why the rest are absent is not known. Counted in this sample were more than 70,000 clones; 80% to 90% of them appeared once. In total, the top ten clones hold around 1.5% of the sample. This clone has more than one count but fewer than ten. This clone's antigen is unknown. Qualities for individual bases were not recorded, and no much larger clone is one base off. From the germline V gene, CDR1 is LGHNA and CDR2 is YSLEER. The CDR3 holds 15 amino acids from the cysteine to the phenylalanine. Only the CDR3 DNA stays, 45 bases, in frame from base 1. Trimming accounts for 5 bases at V and 4 bases at J, while the number of junction bases matched to no gene is 7.

This TCR was sampled from a young woman. The chain uses TRBV4-3 and TRBJ2-3; 9 of the junction bases match TRBD1. Source material: peripheral blood mononuclear cells (PBMCs). DNA sequence: TGCGCCAGCAGCGAAACGAGACAGGGGGCAGATACGCAGTATTTT. Its product reads: CASSETRQGADTQYF.